The 32 T cell receptor beta chains in this list originate from one sample, sequenced in a study of shared clonotypes between healthy human individuals. Clones were read by immunoSEQ multiplex PCR, and TCRdb kept only the in-frame ones, dropping some. Among approximately 340,000 clones listed, around 79% were seen once. Sequenced input: memory CD4+ T cells sorted from blood. The sample's subset: CD45RA-negative fraction. The receptors were gathered from a man aged 30 to 45 in good health.

This clone was seen just once. CDR3 nucleotides: TGTGCCAGCAGTTACAGGGGTATTATGGATGAGCAGTTCTTC. Residues: CASSYRGIMDEQFF. The chain recombines TRBV6-6 with TRBJ2-1, with a tentative D call TRBD1 (5 bases). The CDR3 runs 14 residues. Trimming shortened V by 2 bases and J by 8 bases, and 13 bases separated the two germline ends. Germline V CDR1 and CDR2: MNHNY, SVGAGI (reference sequence).

The V gene is TRBV5-4, the J gene TRBJ2-3; TRBD2 aligns across 8 bases. CDR1 and CDR2 (germline): SGHNT, YYREEE (reference sequence). V shed 5 bases, J shed 4 bases, and the junction held 6 bases outside the gene matches. The CDR3 runs 14 residues. The chain's CDR3 is CASRAGDRADTQYF. CDR3 DNA sequence: TGTGCCAGCAGAGCGGGAGATCGTGCAGATACGCAGTATTTT.

J is TRBJ2-7 and V is TRBV2; possibly TRBD1 for D (5 bases). The V gene lost 3 bases and the J gene lost 2 bases, with 14 bases spanning the gap. Germline V gives CDR1 SNHLY, CDR2 FYNNEI. The CDR3 contains 15 residues. The CDR3 is CASSDVGRVAYEQYF. CDR3 DNA: TGTGCCAGCAGTGACGTCGGCAGGGTGGCCTACGAGCAGTACTTC. Variable domain in full (rest from reference TRBV2 and TRBJ2-7): EPEVTQTPSHQVTQMGQEVILRCVPISNHLYFYWYRQILGQKVEFLVSFYNNEISEKSEIFDDQFSVERPDGSNFTLKIRSTKLEDSAMYFCASSDVGRVAYEQYFGPGTRLTVT.

The V call is TRBV28, the J call TRBJ1-2; 7 bases align to TRBD1. The length of the CDR3 is 15 residues. Per the germline V gene, CDR1 is MDHEN and CDR2 is SYDVKM. The V and J ends lost 3 bases and 3 bases, in that order; junction bases with no gene match: 7. For the CDR3, the DNA is TGTGCCAGCAGTTTCGGTCTCGGGACAGACTATGGCTACACCTTC. Amino acids: CASSFGLGTDYGYTF.

V usage is TRBV5-8 and J usage is TRBJ1-2, with unresolved D. The V gene lost 5 bases and the J gene lost 4 bases, with 18 bases spanning the gap. CDR1 and CDR2 (germline): SGHTS, YDEGEE. CDR3 length equals 15 residues. The CDR3: CASSLRVDNLYGYTF. CDR3 nucleotide sequence: TGTGCCAGCAGTTTACGAGTCGACAACCTCTATGGCTACACCTTC.

The chain carries TRBV7-9 and TRBJ2-4; 8 bases are shared with TRBD1. V lost 5 bases, J lost 6 bases, and 3 bases stayed unmatched. The CDR3 runs 13 residues. Germline assignment: CDR1 SEHNR and CDR2 FQNEAQ (reference sequence). The CDR3 DNA sequence: TGTGCCAGCAGCACAGGGGGAAGAAACATTCAGTACTTC. As protein: CASSTGGRNIQYF.

On this clone itself: The identical CDR3 is also encoded by other nucleotide sequences in the sample. The V gene is TRBV2, the J gene TRBJ2-2; D might be TRBD1 (6 bases). The V end was cut by 7 bases, the J end by 7 bases, with 10 bases between. The CDR3 sequence is 12 residues long. In germline, CDR1 is SNHLY, CDR2 FYNNEI. The CDR3 bases are TGTGCCAGCACAGGGGTGCGCGGGGAGCTGTTTTTT. It specifies CASTGVRGELFF.

This clone appeared once. The chain combines TRBV11-3 with TRBJ2-1; TRBD2 matches 7 bases. The CDR3 length is 15 residues. Germline-derived CDR1 and CDR2 are SGHNT and YENEEA. Unmatched junction bases numbered 4, after V lost 1 base and J lost 4 bases. CDR3 loop: CASSLGDGGYNEQFF. The CDR3 DNA follows: TGTGCCAGCAGCTTAGGTGACGGGGGGTACAATGAGCAGTTCTTC.

V usage is TRBV28 and J usage is TRBJ2-7; D might be TRBD2 (6 bases). Germline assignment: CDR1 MDHEN and CDR2 SYDVKM. The CDR3 contains 17 residues. The V and J ends lost 2 bases and 2 bases respectively, with 19 bases between them. Here the CDR3 DNA reads TGTGCCAGCAGTTTAGCCCCCCTGGGCGGGGAAGCCTACGAGCAGTACTTC. It translates to CASSLAPLGGEAYEQYF.

The chain has TRBV7-2 and TRBJ1-1; D perhaps matches TRBD1 (5 bases). Germline CDR1 SGHTA, CDR2 FQGNSA. The CDR3 length is 15 residues. V shed 0 bases and J shed 2 bases, with 10 bases lying between them. The CDR3 region has the DNA TGTGCCAGCAGCTTAGCACGGACACCAAACACTGAAGCTTTCTTT. Residues: CASSLARTPNTEAFF.

This chain links TRBV6-1 with TRBJ2-5, with TRBD1 identical over 9 bases. The DNA end is more similar to TRBJ2-7, so the J call may be wrong. CDR3 length: 15 residues. From germline, CDR1 is MNHNS and CDR2 SASEGT. CDR3 DNA sequence: TGTGCCAGCAGGAGGGACAGGGCGGGAAGTTACGAGCAGTACTTC. Protein sequence: CASRRDRAGSYEQYF.

This chain connects TRBV30 to TRBJ2-1, with 11 bases fitting TRBD2. The germline V gene has CDR1 GTSNPN and CDR2 SVGIG (reference sequence). The CDR3 consists of 15 residues. J gave up 7 bases and V 6 bases, and 11 bases lay outside the gene matches. The CDR3 region has the DNA TGTGCCTGCGAAACTAGCGGGAGATTAAGGAATGAGCAGTTCTTC. Translated: CACETSGRLRNEQFF.

V is TRBV4-3 and J is TRBJ2-5; D possibly corresponds to TRBD2 (5 bases). This CDR3 is built from 16 residues. Germline values: CDR1 LGHNA, CDR2 YSLEER. Trimming took 0 bases from V and 1 from J, leaving 12 bases between them. CDR3 loop: CASSQDWSGTQETQYF. For the CDR3, the DNA is TGCGCCAGCAGCCAAGATTGGTCGGGAACCCAAGAGACCCAGTACTTC.

This clone was seen a single time. V and J are TRBV10-2 and TRBJ2-1; D possibly uses TRBD1 or TRBD2 (6 bases each). Trimming pared 8 bases from V and 9 bases from J, leaving 20 bases between. Germline V gene sequence: CDR1 WSHSY, CDR2 SAAADI. The CDR3 covers 14 residues. The DNA of the CDR3 is TGCGCCAGCTATTCTGTCCGGGGGCACGGTGAGCAGTTCTTC. This translates into CASYSVRGHGEQFF.

This clone was found once. V is TRBV2 and J is TRBJ2-1, with a possible D match to TRBD2 (5 bases). This CDR3 comprises 15 residues. CDR1 and CDR2 (germline): SNHLY, FYNNEI. V was clipped by 6 bases and J by 4 bases, with 16 bases between them. DNA of the CDR3: TGTGCCAGCAGCATTAGGGAAGGGAGTTACAATGAGCAGTTCTTC. Its translation: CASSIREGSYNEQFF.

This clone was found a few times. V and J are TRBV18 and TRBJ2-1; TRBD1 matches at 11 bases. V lost 4 bases, J lost 4 bases, and 15 bases stayed unmatched. The CDR3 has 19 residues. Germline V lookup: CDR1 KGHSH, CDR2 LQKENI. CDR3 residues: CASSRDRTGGAQWYNEQFF. The CDR3 DNA reads as TGTGCCAGCTCACGTGATAGGACAGGGGGCGCCCAATGGTACAATGAGCAGTTCTTC. Variable domain in full (rest from reference TRBV18 and TRBJ2-1): NAGVMQNPRHLVRRRGQEARLRCSPMKGHSHVYWYRQLPEEGLKFMVYLQKENIIDESGMPKERFSAEFPKEGPSILRIQQVVRGDSAAYFCASSRDRTGGAQWYNEQFFGPGTRLTVL.

About this clone: This same CDR3 is encoded by further DNA sequences in the sample. J is TRBJ2-3 and V is TRBV28; D remains ambiguous. Germline V gene lookup returns CDR1 MDHEN and CDR2 SYDVKM. The CDR3 is 12 residues long. The V end lost 4 bases, the J end lost 3 bases, and 5 bases lay between the germline ends. This chain's CDR3 is CASSSRTDTQYF. The CDR3 region has the DNA TGTGCCAGCAGTTCTCGGACAGATACGCAGTATTTT. Filled out from reference TRBV28 and TRBJ2-3, the complete variable domain reads DVKVTQSSRYLVKRTGEKVFLECVQDMDHENMFWYRQDPGLGLRLIYFSYDVKMKEKGDIPEGYSVSREKKERFSLILESASTNQTSMYLCASSSRTDTQYFGPGTRLTVL.

V is TRBV6-6 and J is TRBJ2-7, with a possible D match to TRBD1 (6 bases). V was pared by 5 bases and J by 13 bases, with 18 bases between. Germline values: CDR1 MNHNY, CDR2 SVGAGI (reference sequence). The CDR3 has 12 residues. This CDR3 is CASSEQTGLLYF. The CDR3 DNA sequence: TGTGCCAGCAGTGAGCAGACAGGTCTTTTATACTTC.

The J gene is TRBJ2-1, the V gene TRBV27, with TRBD1 as a possible D gene (5 bases). Trimming stripped 3 bases from V and 0 bases from J, with 15 bases between. The V gene's germline CDR1 is MNHEY and CDR2 SMNVEV (reference sequence). CDR3 length: 17 residues. The CDR3 region is CASSFRERGSSYNEQFF. The CDR3 coding sequence is TGTGCCAGCAGTTTCAGGGAAAGGGGAAGCTCCTACAATGAGCAGTTCTTC.

This clone was found a few times. V is TRBV2 and J is TRBJ2-2, with D maybe TRBD1 (6 bases). CDR3 length equals 13 residues. Trimming took 4 bases from V and 6 from J, leaving 9 bases between them. Germline assignment: CDR1 SNHLY and CDR2 FYNNEI. The DNA for the CDR3 is TGTGCCAGCAGTGGGGCAGGGGCCGGGGAGCTGTTTTTT. Translated, it gives CASSGAGAGELFF.

Points on this clone: Other nucleotide sequences in the sample specify the same CDR3. This chain uses TRBV29-1 with TRBJ2-1, with D maybe TRBD2 (5 bases). This CDR3 is built from 11 residues. Germline V lookup: CDR1 SQVTM, CDR2 ANQGSEA. Trimming left V 6 bases short and J 8 bases short, with 11 bases between. The CDR3 reads CSVTSSDEQFF. DNA of the CDR3: TGCAGCGTAACTAGTTCGGATGAGCAGTTCTTC.

Only a few counts were recorded for this clone. The J gene is TRBJ1-1, the V gene TRBV2, with a possible D match to TRBD1 (5 bases). The CDR3 has 13 residues. Deletions cut 6 bases from V and 1 base from J, with 9 bases between. The germline gives CDR1 SNHLY, CDR2 FYNNEI. DNA for the CDR3: TGTGCCAGCAGGACTACAGGGAACACTGAAGCTTTCTTT. Its protein is CASRTTGNTEAFF.

This clone has a handful of counts. The V gene is TRBV7-9, the J gene TRBJ1-5; D not resolved. Trimming left V 1 base short and J 4 bases short, with 11 bases between. Looked up from germline, CDR1 is SEHNR and CDR2 is FQNEAQ (reference sequence). This CDR3 has 15 amino acids. This CDR3 reads CASSLGNGPNQPQHF. The CDR3 DNA follows: TGTGCCAGCAGCTTAGGGAACGGACCAAATCAGCCCCAGCATTTT. Full variable domain (missing parts from reference TRBV7-9 and TRBJ1-5): DTGVSQNPRHKITKRGQNVTFRCDPISEHNRLYWYRQTLGQGPEFLTYFQNEAQLEKSRLLSDRFSAERPKGSFSTLEIQRTEQGDSAMYLCASSLGNGPNQPQHFGDGTRLSIL.

Details on this clone: This same CDR3 is encoded by further DNA sequences in the sample. Written as DNA, the CDR3 is TGTGCCAGCAGTTCGACATCGGGGGCCAACGTCCTGACTTTC. The encoded protein is CASSSTSGANVLTF. The genes are TRBV27 and TRBJ2-6; D gene uncertain. V was pared by 4 bases and J by 4 bases, with 8 bases between. The CDR3 is 14 residues long. Germline assignment: CDR1 MNHEY and CDR2 SMNVEV (reference sequence).

In DNA form, the CDR3 reads TGCGCCAGCAGCTCGGGGACAGGGGAGACCGAGCAGTACTTC. This codes for CASSSGTGETEQYF. J is TRBJ2-7 and V is TRBV5-1; 10 nucleotides align to TRBD1. V trimming: 3 bases; J trimming: 6 bases; junction bases outside the gene matches: 6. The CDR3 extends over 14 amino acids. Per germline, CDR1 SGHRS and CDR2 YFSETQ.

This chain links TRBV4-2 with TRBJ2-7, with 7 bases that match TRBD1. The CDR3 extends over 15 amino acids. V trimming: 1 base; J trimming: 3 bases; junction bases outside the gene matches: 6. From germline, CDR1 is LGHNA and CDR2 YNFKEQ. The CDR3: CASSQVLPGGYEQYF. CDR3 DNA sequence: TGTGCCAGCAGCCAAGTGCTCCCAGGGGGCTACGAGCAGTACTTC.

The rearrangement uses TRBV28 and TRBJ2-7, with D perhaps matching TRBD1 (5 bases). The CDR3 has 11 amino acids. V gave up 4 bases and J gave up 9 bases, with 10 bases separating them. Germline assignment: CDR1 MDHEN and CDR2 SYDVKM. CDR3 in DNA: TGTGCCAGCAGTTCAGGGCTATGGCAGTACTTC. This encodes CASSSGLWQYF.

V gene TRBV4-3 combines with J gene TRBJ2-1, with 12 bases matching TRBD2. The germline CDR1 and CDR2 sequences are LGHNA and YSLEER. This CDR3 is built from 16 residues. The trim removed 0 bases at V and 5 bases at J, leaving 2 bases unmatched. The CDR3 sequence: CASSQEGLAGHNEQFF. The CDR3 nucleotides are TGCGCCAGCAGCCAAGAGGGACTAGCGGGTCACAATGAGCAGTTCTTC.

This chain uses TRBV11-2 with TRBJ2-2; D ambiguous. There are 14 residues in the CDR3. Germline V CDR1 and CDR2: SGHAT, FQNNGV. The germline V and J ends were trimmed by 5 bases and 4 bases, with 11 bases remaining between them. CDR3 region: CASSQVHATGELFF. The DNA of the CDR3 is TGTGCCAGCAGCCAAGTACATGCCACCGGGGAGCTGTTTTTT.

In this sample, this clone turned up a few times. The gene calls are TRBV7-2 and TRBJ2-7; D ambiguous. V was trimmed by 2 bases and J by 6 bases, leaving 11 bases between them. The length of the CDR3 is 13 residues. Looked up from germline, CDR1 is SGHTA and CDR2 is FQGNSA. CDR3 DNA sequence: TGTGCCAGCAGCTTAATCCTTAGTAGCGAGCAGTACTTC. Its protein product is CASSLILSSEQYF.

This clone was seen a few times. This rearrangement joins TRBV4-2 to TRBJ2-1; 7 nucleotides match TRBD1. The CDR3 runs to 16 residues. J gave up 2 bases and V 2 bases, and 6 bases lay outside the gene matches. CDR1 and CDR2 (germline): LGHNA, YNFKEQ. CDR3 residues: CASSQRTRGTYNEQFF. The CDR3 DNA is TGTGCCAGCAGCCAACGGACCAGGGGGACCTACAATGAGCAGTTCTTC.

The V call is TRBV14, the J call TRBJ2-3; D is ambiguous. CDR3 length: 13 amino acids. V was cut by 0 bases and J by 8 bases, with 9 bases left in between. Germline V gene data show CDR1 as SGHDN and CDR2 as FVKESK. CDR3 nucleotide sequence: TGTGCCAGCAGCCAAGATGACCTCCTTACGCAGTATTTT. Protein product: CASSQDDLLTQYF.